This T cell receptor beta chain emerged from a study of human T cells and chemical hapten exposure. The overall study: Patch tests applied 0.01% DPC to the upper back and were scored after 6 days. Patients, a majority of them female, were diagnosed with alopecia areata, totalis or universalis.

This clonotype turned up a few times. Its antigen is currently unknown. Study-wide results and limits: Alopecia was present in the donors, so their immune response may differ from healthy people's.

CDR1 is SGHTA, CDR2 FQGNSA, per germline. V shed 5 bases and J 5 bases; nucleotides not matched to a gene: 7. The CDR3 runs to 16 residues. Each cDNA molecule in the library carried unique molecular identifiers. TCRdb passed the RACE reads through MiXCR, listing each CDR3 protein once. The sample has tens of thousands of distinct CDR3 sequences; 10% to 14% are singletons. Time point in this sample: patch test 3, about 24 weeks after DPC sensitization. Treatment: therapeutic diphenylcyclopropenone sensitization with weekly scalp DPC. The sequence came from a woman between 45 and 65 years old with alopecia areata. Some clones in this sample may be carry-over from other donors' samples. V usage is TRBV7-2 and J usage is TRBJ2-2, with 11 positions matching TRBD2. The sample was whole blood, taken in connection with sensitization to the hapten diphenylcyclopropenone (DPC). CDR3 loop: CASSVSGRAGTGELFF. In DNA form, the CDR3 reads TGTGCCAGCAGCGTTAGCGGGAGGGCGGGGACCGGGGAGCTGTTTTTT.